The following is a T cell receptor (beta chain) sequence with its context. The data derive from a study of T cell responses to AZD1222 COVID-19 vaccine. Using immunoSEQ multiplex PCR, the repertoire was profiled, and TCRdb retains in-frame clones only, with some absent. The repertoire holds 120,000 or so clones, roughly 89% seen once, with 5% to 6% in the top ten. This CDR3 has 12 amino acids. Trimming shortened V by 7 bases and J by 1 base, and 10 bases separated the two germline ends. Per germline, CDR1 SQVTM and CDR2 ANQGSEA. The sequence was collected from an adult in good health. This chain connects TRBV29-1 to TRBJ1-1; weak D call: TRBD1 (5 bases). The sequencing here drew on peripheral blood, taken on day 0 of AZD1222 vaccination. The CDR3 nucleotides are TGCAGCGGGGGACGAAAGAACACTGAAGCTTTCTTT. Translating it yields CSGGRKNTEAFF.